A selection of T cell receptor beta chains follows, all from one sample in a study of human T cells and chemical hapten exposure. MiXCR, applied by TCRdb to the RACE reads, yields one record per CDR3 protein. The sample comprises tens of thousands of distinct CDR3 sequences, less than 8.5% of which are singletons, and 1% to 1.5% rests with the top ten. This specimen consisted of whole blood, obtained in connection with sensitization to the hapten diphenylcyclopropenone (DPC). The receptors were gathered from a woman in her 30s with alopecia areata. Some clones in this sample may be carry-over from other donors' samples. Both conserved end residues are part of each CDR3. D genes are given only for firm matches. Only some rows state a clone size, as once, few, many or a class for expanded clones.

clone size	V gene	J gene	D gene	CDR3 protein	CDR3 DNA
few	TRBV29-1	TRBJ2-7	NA	CSVEVPAGQYF	TGCAGCGTTGAGGTGCCCGCGGGGCAGTACTTC
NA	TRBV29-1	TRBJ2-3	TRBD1	CSHAEQGVPQDF	TGCAGCCACGCAGAGCAGGGGGTTCCACAAGATTTT
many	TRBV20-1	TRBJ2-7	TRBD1	CSASRDRGYEQYF	TGCAGTGCCTCCCGGGACAGGGGTTACGAGCAGTACTTC
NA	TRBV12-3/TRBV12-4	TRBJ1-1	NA	CASRQGRSNTEAFF	TGTGCCAGCAGGCAAGGACGGTCGAACACTGAAGCTTTCTTT
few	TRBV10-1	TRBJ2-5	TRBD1	CASSDFRTGEETQYF	TGCGCCAGCAGTGATTTCAGGACAGGGGAGGAGACCCAGTACTTC
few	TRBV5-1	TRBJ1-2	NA	CASSPVPRGGGPFYGYTF	TGCGCCAGCAGCCCGGTTCCTCGAGGCGGAGGGCCCTTCTATGGCTACACCTTC
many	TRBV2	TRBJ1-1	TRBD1	CASTDRDRETEAFF	TGTGCCAGCACCGATAGGGACAGGGAGACAGAAGCTTTCTTT
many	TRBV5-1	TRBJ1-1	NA	CASSLQDTEAFF	TGCGCCAGCAGCTTACAGGACACTGAAGCTTTCTTT
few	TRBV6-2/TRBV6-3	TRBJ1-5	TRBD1	CASSYSGQGLQPQHF	TGTGCCAGCAGTTACTCCGGACAGGGTTTGCAGCCCCAGCATTTT
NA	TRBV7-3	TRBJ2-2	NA	CASSLNSGANTGELFF	TGTGCCAGCAGCTTAAATAGCGGAGCGAACACCGGGGAGCTGTTTTTT
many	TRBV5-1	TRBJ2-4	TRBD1	CASSLGSGGPGKNIQYF	TGCGCCAGCAGCTTGGGCTCAGGGGGCCCGGGCAAAAACATTCAGTACTTC
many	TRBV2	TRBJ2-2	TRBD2	CASSILAGESNTGELFF	TGTGCCAGCAGTATCCTAGCGGGGGAGTCGAACACCGGGGAGCTGTTTTTT
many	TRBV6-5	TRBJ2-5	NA	CASRPGDEETQYF	TGTGCCAGCAGACCAGGGGATGAAGAGACCCAGTACTTC
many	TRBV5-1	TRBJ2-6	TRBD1	CASSFTGAGANVLTF	TGCGCCAGCAGCTTCACAGGGGCAGGGGCCAACGTCCTGACTTTC
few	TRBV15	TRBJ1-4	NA	CATSRDSRPDEKLFF	TGTGCCACCAGCAGAGATTCCAGGCCGGATGAAAAACTGTTTTTT
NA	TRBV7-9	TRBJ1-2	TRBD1	CASSPFDGTAGYTF	TGTGCCAGCAGCCCCTTCGACGGGACAGCTGGCTACACCTTC
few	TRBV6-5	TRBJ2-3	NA	CASSYDRDRNTQYF	TGTGCCAGCAGTTACGATCGGGATAGAAATACGCAGTATTTT
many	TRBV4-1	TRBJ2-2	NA	CASSPGEGWYTGELFF	TGCGCCAGCAGCCCAGGGGAGGGGTGGTACACCGGGGAGCTGTTTTTT
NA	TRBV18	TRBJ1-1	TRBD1	CASSPTGTVPTEAFF	TGTGCCAGCTCACCTACAGGGACAGTCCCCACTGAAGCTTTCTTT
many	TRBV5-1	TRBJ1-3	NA	CASGDSGNTIYF	TGCGCCAGCGGGGACTCTGGAAACACCATATATTTT
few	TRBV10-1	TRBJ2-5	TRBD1	CASSDRQGTHETQYF	TGCGCCAGCAGTGACCGACAGGGTACTCATGAGACCCAGTACTTC
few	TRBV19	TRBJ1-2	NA	CASSSGGADYGYTF	TGTGCCAGTAGTAGTGGGGGCGCTGACTATGGCTACACCTTC
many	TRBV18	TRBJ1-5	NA	CASSPAEGQPQHF	TGTGCCAGCTCACCAGCTGAAGGCCAGCCCCAGCATTTT
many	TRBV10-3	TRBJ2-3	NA	CATTNPDQKVDTQYF	TGTGCCACAACAAACCCGGACCAAAAGGTGGATACGCAGTATTTT
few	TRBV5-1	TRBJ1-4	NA	CASSPQGGGEKLFF	TGCGCCAGCAGCCCGCAGGGAGGAGGAGAAAAACTGTTTTTT
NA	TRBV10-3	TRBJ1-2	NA	CAIRDRANYGYTF	TGTGCCATCAGGGACAGAGCTAACTATGGCTACACCTTC
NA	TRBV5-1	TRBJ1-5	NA	CASSWGPSSNQPQHF	TGCGCCAGCAGCTGGGGGCCGTCAAGCAATCAGCCCCAGCATTTT
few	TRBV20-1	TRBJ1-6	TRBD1	CSARVFGGQGVRSPLHF	TGCAGTGCTAGAGTGTTTGGGGGACAGGGGGTGAGATCACCCCTCCACTTT
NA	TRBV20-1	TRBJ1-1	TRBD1	CSANDRANTEAFF	TGCAGTGCTAACGACAGGGCGAACACTGAAGCTTTCTTT
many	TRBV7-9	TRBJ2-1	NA	CASSLRRGHNEQFF	TGTGCCAGCAGCTTACGCCGGGGCCACAATGAGCAGTTCTTC
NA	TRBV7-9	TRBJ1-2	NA	CASSFLDSPDGYTF	TGTGCCAGCAGCTTCCTGGACAGCCCCGATGGCTACACCTTC
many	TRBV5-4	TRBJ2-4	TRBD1	CASSRQDRGRNIQYF	TGTGCCAGCAGCCGGCAGGACAGGGGGCGGAACATTCAGTACTTC
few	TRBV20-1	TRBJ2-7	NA	CSARLSGSSYEQYF	TGCAGTGCTAGACTTAGCGGCAGTTCCTACGAGCAGTACTTC
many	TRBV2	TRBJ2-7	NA	CASSLRRDYATGEQYF	TGTGCCAGCAGTCTAAGGAGGGATTACGCGACGGGGGAGCAGTACTTC
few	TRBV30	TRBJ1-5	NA	CAWTRQAGQPQHF	TGTGCCTGGACCCGACAGGCAGGTCAGCCCCAGCATTTT
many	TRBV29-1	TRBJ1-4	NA	CSVGPQAATNEKLFF	TGCAGCGTGGGCCCCCAAGCGGCAACTAATGAAAAACTGTTTTTT
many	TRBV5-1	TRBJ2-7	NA	CASSLSGSRTYEQYF	TGCGCCAGCAGCTTGTCCGGATCCCGTACCTACGAGCAGTACTTC
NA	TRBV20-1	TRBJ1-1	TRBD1	CSAREQGAIPEAFF	TGCAGTGCTAGAGAACAGGGGGCGATCCCTGAAGCTTTCTTT
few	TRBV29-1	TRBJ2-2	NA	CSVDASNYGTGELFF	TGCAGCGTTGATGCTAGCAACTACGGCACCGGGGAGCTGTTTTTT
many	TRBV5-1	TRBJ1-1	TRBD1	CASRYLPGQGLGAFF	TGCGCCAGCAGGTACCTACCGGGACAGGGCCTTGGAGCTTTCTTT
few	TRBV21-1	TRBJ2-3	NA	CASSKAPSPTDTQYF	TGTGCCAGCAGCAAAGCTCCGAGCCCCACAGATACGCAGTATTTT
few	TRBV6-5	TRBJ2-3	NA	CASSYETRGTDTQYF	TGTGCCAGCAGTTACGAGACCAGGGGCACAGATACGCAGTATTTT
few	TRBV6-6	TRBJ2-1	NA	CASEAYNEQFF	TGTGCCAGCGAGGCCTACAATGAGCAGTTCTTC
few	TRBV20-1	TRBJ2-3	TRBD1	CSAGDRAADTQYF	TGCAGTGCCGGTGACAGGGCCGCAGATACGCAGTATTTT
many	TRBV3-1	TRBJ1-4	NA	CASSRQGPTNEKLFF	TGTGCCAGCAGCCGGCAGGGTCCTACTAATGAAAAACTGTTTTTT
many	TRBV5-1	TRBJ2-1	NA	CASSFSQPGYNEQFF	TGCGCCAGCAGCTTTTCTCAACCGGGCTACAATGAGCAGTTCTTC
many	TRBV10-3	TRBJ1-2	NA	CAISESQGHDNNYGYTF	TGTGCCATCAGTGAGTCTCAGGGGCACGACAATAACTATGGCTACACCTTC